This T cell receptor beta chain was identified in a study of blood T cell repertoires in COVID-19. TCRdb's table, derived via immunoSEQ multiplex PCR, lists solely in-frame clones and lacks some. The data show around 70,000 clones, with approximately 80% seen just once and 9.5% to 15% held by the top ten. The germline CDR1 and CDR2 sequences are SGHDN and FVKESK. Trimming took 3 bases from V and 2 from J, leaving 10 bases between them. This CDR3 has 14 residues. Sequencing was performed on peripheral blood. This chain uses TRBV14 with TRBJ1-2, with unresolved D. This clonotype originated in a man between 45 and 60 years old with COVID-19, enrolled during active disease. The CDR3, as DNA: TGTGCCAGCAGCCACCAGAAAACCAACTATGGCTACACCTTC. Amino acids: CASSHQKTNYGYTF.